This T cell receptor (beta chain) is from a study of cytomegalovirus exposure and HLA in healthy donors. The study's findings and limits: Roughly even sequencing depth across donors was the assumption behind the presence/absence analyses. Per published reports, the classifier diagnosed cytomegalovirus status with high specificity and sensitivity. Only CMV serostatus was available as immune exposure information. Overall, 164 TCR beta chains were annotated as cytomegalovirus-associated.

As for this clone: Its antigen remains unidentified.

The study ran its PCR with 60 Vbeta and 13 Jbeta primers. The method was immunoSEQ multiplex PCR; TCRdb's version includes in-frame clones alone and lacks a portion of them. The sample holds about 160,000 clones, about 80% seen once. Material for sequencing was PBMCs. This receptor was obtained from a man aged 40-50 years in good health and CMV-seronegative.

CDR3 nucleotide sequence: TGCGCCAGCAGCTTGGATAAACTAGCGGGAGGGCTAAAGGATACGCAGTATTTT. Translation gives CASSLDKLAGGLKDTQYF. The chain has TRBV5-1 and TRBJ2-3; 13 nucleotides line up with TRBD2. Losses at the gene ends were 0 bases for V and 6 bases for J; bases not matched to a gene: 10. This CDR3 is 18 amino acids long. Per the germline V gene, CDR1 is SGHRS and CDR2 is YFSETQ.